This T cell receptor beta chain was obtained from a study of blood T cells in healthy people across ages. General study results and limits: Shifts in expanded clonotypes may have been confounded by donor CMV status, which was unknown.

As to this clonotype: Its antigen is unidentified.

The use of a sample-barcoded 5' primer and a J-beta primer mix characterized a second PCR of about 7 to 12 cycles. TCRdb re-called the 5' RACE reads through MiXCR, storing one row per CDR3 protein. In the table there are about 290,000 distinct CDR3 sequences, roughly a quarter of which are singletons. This TCR came from a woman between 65 and 79 years old in good health. The sample taken for sequencing was blood.

CDR3 DNA sequence: TGTGCCAGCATGCGGGGGATCGGAACCGGGGAGCTGTTTTTT. Protein product: CASMRGIGTGELFF. J is TRBJ2-2 and V is TRBV2; 7 nucleotides align to TRBD2. The CDR3 extends over 14 amino acids. CDR1 is SNHLY and CDR2 is FYNNEI in the germline V gene. V shed 7 bases, J shed 5 bases, and the junction held 7 bases outside the gene matches. Supplemented by reference TRBV2 and TRBJ2-2, the full variable domain reads EPEVTQTPSHQVTQMGQEVILRCVPISNHLYFYWYRQILGQKVEFLVSFYNNEISEKSEIFDDQFSVERPDGSNFTLKIRSTKLEDSAMYFCASMRGIGTGELFFGEGSRLTVL.